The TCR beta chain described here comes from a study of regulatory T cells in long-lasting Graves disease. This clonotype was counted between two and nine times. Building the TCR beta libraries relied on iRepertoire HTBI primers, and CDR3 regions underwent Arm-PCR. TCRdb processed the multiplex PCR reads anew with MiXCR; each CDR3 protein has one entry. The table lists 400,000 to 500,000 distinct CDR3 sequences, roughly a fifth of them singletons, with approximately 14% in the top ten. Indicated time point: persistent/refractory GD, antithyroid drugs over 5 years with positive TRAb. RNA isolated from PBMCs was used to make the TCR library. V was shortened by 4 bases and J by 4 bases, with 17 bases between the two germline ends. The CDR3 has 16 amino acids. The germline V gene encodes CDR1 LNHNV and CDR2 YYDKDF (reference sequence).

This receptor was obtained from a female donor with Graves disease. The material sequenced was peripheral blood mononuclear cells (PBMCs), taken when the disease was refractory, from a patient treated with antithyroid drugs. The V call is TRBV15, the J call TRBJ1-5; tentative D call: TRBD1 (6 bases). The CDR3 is CATSKYLQGANQPQHF. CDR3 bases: TGTGCCACCAGCAAATACCTACAGGGAGCGAATCAGCCCCAGCATTTT.